The 21 T cell receptor beta chains below were found in one sample sequenced in a study of T cell responses to AZD1222 COVID-19 vaccine. Assay used: immunoSEQ multiplex PCR; TCRdb lists only in-frame clones, some missing. The profile shows more than 95,000 clones, over 90% of them singletons. The input for sequencing was peripheral blood, taken on day 0 of AZD1222 vaccination. The receptors here all came from an adult in good health.

This chain joins TRBV28 and TRBJ2-7, with TRBD1 identical over 7 bases. Per germline, CDR1 MDHEN and CDR2 SYDVKM. The CDR3 runs 14 residues. V shed 6 bases, J shed 1 base, and the junction held 6 bases outside the gene matches. The CDR3 DNA sequence: TGTGCCAGCAGACGACAGGGACCTTCCTACGAGCAGTACTTC. Encoded protein: CASRRQGPSYEQYF.

The chain recombines TRBV4-1 with TRBJ1-5; D is unclear. Germline V gives CDR1 MGHRA, CDR2 YSYEKL. The V end lost 0 bases, the J end lost 2 bases, and 8 bases lay between the germline ends. The CDR3 length is 15 residues. The chain's CDR3 is CASSQDWAGNQPQHF. As DNA, the CDR3 is TGCGCCAGCAGCCAAGATTGGGCGGGCAATCAGCCCCAGCATTTT.

The CDR3 region has the DNA TGTGCCAGCACCCCGACTAGCGGGAGCGATACGCAGTATTTT. The encoded protein is CASTPTSGSDTQYF. The chain uses TRBV3-1 (or the pseudogene TRBV3-2) and TRBJ2-3; TRBD2 aligns across 12 bases. V shed 7 bases and J 6 bases; nucleotides not matched to a gene: 5. Per germline, CDR1 LGHDT and CDR2 YNNKEL (reference sequence). CDR3 size: 14 residues.

The chain carries TRBV10-1 and TRBJ1-1; the D is unclear. The CDR3 length is 13 residues. The germline V and J ends were trimmed by 0 bases and 5 bases, with 7 bases remaining between them. Germline CDR1 and CDR2: WNHNN and SYGVQD (reference sequence). For the CDR3, the DNA is TGCGCCAGCAGTGAGTCCGTAGGGACTGAAGCTTTCTTT. It yields the protein CASSESVGTEAFF.

In DNA, the CDR3 is TGTGCCAGCAAATATCTGAACACTGAAGCTTTCTTT. Translation gives CASKYLNTEAFF. V gene TRBV6-5 combines with J gene TRBJ1-1; no reliable D call. The V and J ends lost 7 bases and 0 bases respectively, with 6 bases between them. In germline, CDR1 is MNHEY, CDR2 SVGAGI. This CDR3 is 12 amino acids long.

The V gene is TRBV11-2, the J gene TRBJ2-1; D uncertain. The CDR3 spans 16 residues. Trimming took 0 bases from V and 4 from J, leaving 13 bases between them. Germline V gives CDR1 SGHAT, CDR2 FQNNGV. CDR3 loop: CASSLDRFQPYNEQFF. In DNA, the CDR3 is TGTGCCAGCAGCTTAGATCGTTTTCAGCCGTACAATGAGCAGTTCTTC.

The J gene is TRBJ2-3, the V gene TRBV5-6; TRBD2 might be the D (6 bases). Germline V gene sequence: CDR1 SGHDT, CDR2 YYEEEE. The CDR3 sequence is 16 residues long. V lost 2 bases, J lost 0 bases, and 13 bases lay in between. The CDR3 coding sequence is TGTGCCAGCAGCTTTGCGGGGCATCCTAGCACAGATACGCAGTATTTT. It codes for CASSFAGHPSTDTQYF. Looking up the rest from reference TRBV5-6 and TRBJ2-3 gives the full variable domain: DAGVTQSPTHLIKTRGQQVTLRCSPKSGHDTVSWYQQALGQGPQFIFQYYEEEERQRGNFPDRFSGHQFPNYSSELNVNALLLGDSALYLCASSFAGHPSTDTQYFGPGTRLTVL.

This chain joins TRBV5-6 and TRBJ1-4; D is possibly TRBD1 (5 bases). Germline V CDR1 and CDR2: SGHDT, YYEEEE. The CDR3 is made up of 14 amino acids. V lost 1 base and J lost 6, with 10 bases in between. The CDR3 region is CASSLWGGDEKLFF. The CDR3 DNA sequence: TGTGCCAGCAGCTTGTGGGGCGGGGATGAAAAACTGTTTTTT.

The chain couples TRBV25-1 to TRBJ2-3; TRBD1 matches 8 bases. The CDR3 totals 14 residues. V lost 4 bases, J lost 3 bases, and 3 bases stayed unmatched. Germline loops: CDR1 MGHDK, CDR2 SYGVNS. The CDR3 is CASSGQGLTDTQYF. DNA of the CDR3: TGTGCCAGCAGTGGACAGGGGTTGACAGATACGCAGTATTTT.

V usage is TRBV18 and J usage is TRBJ1-1; TRBD1 agrees at 8 bases. This CDR3 comprises 16 residues. Trimming at V came to 3 bases and at J to 6 bases, leaving 12 bases not matched to a gene. Germline V gives CDR1 KGHSH, CDR2 LQKENI. The CDR3 nucleotides are TGTGCCAGCTCACCGGGTCTTGACAGGGGAGGATCTGAAGCTTTCTTT. As protein: CASSPGLDRGGSEAFF.

V is TRBV5-6 and J is TRBJ1-1; 9 bases are a match to TRBD1. The V gene's germline CDR1 is SGHDT and CDR2 YYEEEE. Trimming removed 4 bases from V and 4 bases from J; junction bases left unmatched: 11. The CDR3 is 16 residues long. The CDR3 nucleotides are TGTGCCAGCAGCATCACAGGGGGCGCGAGGAGCACTGAAGCTTTCTTT. Translating gives CASSITGGARSTEAFF.

The chain recombines TRBV28 with TRBJ2-1; TRBD1 agrees at 8 bases. The V gene end was trimmed by 3 bases and the J gene end by 7 bases; junction bases not matched to a gene: 17. CDR1 is MDHEN, CDR2 SYDVKM, per germline. The CDR3 totals 18 residues. The CDR3 sequence is CASSFLHPTGTGWNEQFF. CDR3 sequence (DNA): TGTGCCAGCAGTTTCCTCCACCCAACCGGGACAGGATGGAATGAGCAGTTCTTC.

This clone was recorded only once. The chain uses TRBV27 and TRBJ1-4, with no clear D. The CDR3 is made up of 14 amino acids. Trimming removed 5 bases at V and 8 bases at J, with 15 bases between. Germline-derived CDR1 and CDR2 are MNHEY and SMNVEV (reference sequence). CDR3 in DNA: TGTGCCAGCAGTGTAGGACGTGAAGGGGAAAAACTGTTTTTT. Translating it yields CASSVGREGEKLFF. The full variable domain, with the rest looked up from reference TRBV27 and TRBJ1-4, is EAQVTQNPRYLITVTGKKLTVTCSQNMNHEYMSWYRQDPGLGLRQIYYSMNVEVTDKGDVPEGYKVSRKEKRNFPLILESPSPNQTSLYFCASSVGREGEKLFFGSGTQLSVL.

This chain joins TRBV5-1 and TRBJ2-5; D assignment may be TRBD1 or TRBD2 (5 bases each). The CDR3 consists of 14 residues. In germline, CDR1 is SGHRS, CDR2 YFSETQ. Trimming left V 4 bases short and J 5 bases short, with 15 bases between. The CDR3 DNA follows: TGCGCCAGCAGCCTCGAGGGCTGGGGGGAGACCCAGTACTTC. Translated, it gives CASSLEGWGETQYF.

The chain combines TRBV6-5 with TRBJ2-7, with 11 bases aligning to TRBD1. V dropped 2 bases and J dropped 3; count of bases not matched to a gene: 3. Germline loops: CDR1 MNHEY, CDR2 SVGAGI. The length of the CDR3 is 15 residues. The CDR3 protein is CASSYRGTGGYEQYF. The DNA for the CDR3 is TGTGCCAGCAGTTACAGGGGGACAGGGGGCTACGAGCAGTACTTC.

This clone has a single count. The chain has TRBV7-8 and TRBJ2-1; no clear D gene. The V end lost 5 bases, the J end lost 4 bases, and 12 bases lay between the germline ends. CDR3 length: 14 residues. From germline, CDR1 is SGHVS and CDR2 FQNEAQ. As DNA, the CDR3 is TGTGCCAGCAGCCCCCGGAATAATTACAATGAGCAGTTCTTC. This gives the protein CASSPRNNYNEQFF.

V usage is TRBV11-1 and J usage is TRBJ2-1; D is tentatively TRBD1 or TRBD2 (6 bases each). The CDR3 has 12 residues. CDR1 SGHAT and CDR2 FQDESV come from the germline V gene (reference sequence). Deletions cut 5 bases from V and 9 bases from J, with 11 bases between. DNA for the CDR3: TGTGCCAGCAGCCCCGGGGGCGGTGAGCAGTTCTTC. Encoded protein: CASSPGGGEQFF.

This sequence joins TRBV18 and TRBJ2-1; D unresolved. The V gene's germline CDR1 is KGHSH and CDR2 LQKENI. Trimming shortened V by 5 bases and J by 6 bases, and 11 bases separated the two germline ends. CDR3 length: 13 residues. CDR3 in DNA: TGTGCCAGCTCAGAAGGACGTGCCAATGAGCAGTTCTTC. This gives the protein CASSEGRANEQFF.

This chain connects TRBV2 to TRBJ1-2, with D uncertain. CDR1 is SNHLY, CDR2 FYNNEI, per germline. V lost 2 bases and J 8 bases, leaving 15 bases between the germline ends. The CDR3 loop spans 14 amino acids. The CDR3: CASSERRTELGYTF. The DNA of the CDR3 is TGTGCCAGCAGTGAACGACGAACAGAGTTGGGCTACACCTTC. Variable domain in full (rest from reference TRBV2 and TRBJ1-2): EPEVTQTPSHQVTQMGQEVILRCVPISNHLYFYWYRQILGQKVEFLVSFYNNEISEKSEIFDDQFSVERPDGSNFTLKIRSTKLEDSAMYFCASSERRTELGYTFGSGTRLTVV.

The sample holds one count of this clone. The chain carries TRBV11-3 and TRBJ1-3; possible D gene TRBD1, 5 bases. This CDR3 contains 15 residues. The V and J ends lost 1 base and 1 base respectively, with 8 bases between them. Germline V CDR1 and CDR2: SGHNT, YENEEA. The CDR3 bases are TGTGCCAGCAGCTTAGTACGGGGGTCTGGAAACACCATATATTTT. It is translated as CASSLVRGSGNTIYF.

The chain has TRBV6-4 and TRBJ2-6; D may be TRBD1 (6 bases). This CDR3 comprises 18 residues. From germline, CDR1 is MRHNA and CDR2 SNTAGT. Trimming pared 4 bases from V and 0 bases from J, leaving 16 bases between. The CDR3 DNA is TGTGCCAGCAGTGTAATCGACAGGCTTCCCTCTGGGGCCAACGTCCTGACTTTC. Protein product: CASSVIDRLPSGANVLTF.